Here is one T cell receptor (beta chain) with its context. These data are taken from a study of blood T cells in healthy people across ages. Trimming removed 0 bases at V and 0 bases at J, with 6 bases between. This CDR3 comprises 15 residues. Germline V gene sequence: CDR1 LGHDT, CDR2 YNNKEL (reference sequence). The authors ran a second PCR of 7 to 11 cycles using a sample-barcoded 5' primer and a J-beta primer mix. TCRdb called the 5' RACE reads again in MiXCR, with one record for every CDR3 protein. The data show 1.5 million to 2 million distinct CDR3 sequences, with roughly 28% seen just once and approximately 7.7% held by the top ten.

The chain carries TRBV3-1 and TRBJ1-5; D not certain. This TCR was sampled from a woman aged 25 to 39 in good health. The sample consisted of blood. The DNA of the CDR3 is TGTGCCAGCAGCCAAGATCTCCATAGCAATCAGCCCCAGCATTTT. Translated, it gives CASSQDLHSNQPQHF.